This TCR beta chain was observed in a study of blood T cells in healthy people across ages. Through a sample-barcoded 5' primer and a J-beta primer mix, a second PCR was run for about 7 to 12 cycles. TCRdb fed the 5' RACE reads into MiXCR, producing one record per CDR3 protein. Altogether about 800,000 distinct CDR3 sequences are present, around 25% being singletons, with the ten largest covering around 3.6%. Germline loops: CDR1 SNHLY, CDR2 FYNNEI. The CDR3 is 14 residues long. These same records also appear under a second study, on T cells of mothers and their children. Turning to that study: Each child gave about 3 million TCR beta CDR3 reads (each mother, over 9.5 million).

The sequenced sample was blood. The chain links TRBV2 to TRBJ2-5; TRBD2 aligns across 12 bases. The last part of the DNA fits TRBJ2-7 better; the J call may be wrong. This clonotype originated in a boy aged 5-17 years in good health. CDR3 nucleotide sequence: TGTGCCAGCAGGAGGACTAGCGGGGCCTACGAGCAGTACTTC. This encodes CASRRTSGAYEQYF.